What follows is one T cell receptor beta chain and its context. What it binds is not known. These data are taken from a study of cytomegalovirus exposure and HLA in healthy donors. Broader study findings: Roughly uniform depth of sequencing across donors was assumed in presence/absence analyses. A cluster of highly shared sequence variants was likely a sequencing artifact. Reports showed the classifier diagnosing cytomegalovirus status with high specificity and sensitivity.

With 1 base removed from V and 0 bases from J, the gap between germline ends came to 9 bases. The germline CDR1 and CDR2 sequences are SGHTA and FQGNSA. The CDR3 runs to 15 residues. The PCR contained 60 Vbeta and 13 Jbeta primers. In the original workflow: As a later analysis found, there were approximately 80 million unique TCR beta chains, of which roughly 11 million were shared. Repertoires were generated with immunoSEQ multiplex PCR, while TCRdb's copy carries only in-frame clones and drops some. The DNA gave D and trimming, while V, J and clone size come from that table. The sample contains around 100,000 clones, under 80% of which appear only once.

The source material was PBMCs. The chain uses TRBV7-2 and TRBJ1-1; D possibly corresponds to TRBD1 (5 bases). The clonotype comes from a woman aged 18 to 35 in good health and CMV-seropositive. CDR3 sequence: CASSLGRGLNTEAFF. The CDR3 DNA reads as TGTGCCAGCAGCTTAGGGAGGGGATTGAACACTGAAGCTTTCTTT.